One sample yielded the 9 T cell receptor beta chains listed below, sequenced in a study of early T cells in non-severe SARS-CoV-2 infection. TCRdb reprocessed the 5' RACE reads via MiXCR and lists one record per CDR3 protein. This table holds 60,000 to 90,000 distinct CDR3 sequences, 8.5% to 10% found once. The sequenced material came from whole blood. These TCRs come from an adult who was a healthcare worker with PCR-confirmed SARS-CoV-2 infection or an uninfected control (not recorded which).

This clonotype has ten or more counts. This chain connects TRBV11-1 to TRBJ2-1; the match to TRBD2 covers 8 bases. The CDR3 is 16 residues long. Germline CDR1 SGHAT, CDR2 FQDESV (reference sequence). V dropped 6 bases and J dropped 4; count of bases not matched to a gene: 11. The CDR3, as DNA: TGTGCCAGCAGGCCCCCGGGAGTAGCGGGGTACAATGAGCAGTTCTTC. Its protein is CASRPPGVAGYNEQFF.

There are many counts of this clonotype. V and J are TRBV2 and TRBJ2-1; weak D call: TRBD2 (5 bases). Germline CDR1 SNHLY, CDR2 FYNNEI. The CDR3 covers 12 residues. V was trimmed by 3 bases and J by 10 bases, leaving 10 bases between them. Here the CDR3 reads CASSETRREQFF. The CDR3, as DNA: TGTGCCAGCAGTGAGACCAGGAGGGAGCAGTTCTTC.

The rearrangement joins TRBV28 to TRBJ2-7; D perhaps matches TRBD1 (6 bases). V was clipped by 5 bases and J by 5 bases, with 19 bases between them. The CDR3 runs 15 residues. Germline CDR1 MDHEN, CDR2 SYDVKM. CDR3 protein: CASSELTGLIHEQYF. CDR3 coding DNA: TGTGCCAGCAGTGAACTTACAGGGTTAATCCACGAGCAGTACTTC.

This clonotype was recorded many times. The V call is TRBV9, the J call TRBJ2-3; 7 bases align to TRBD1. The J segment lost 3 bases and the V segment lost 2 bases, leaving 0 bases of the junction unmatched. CDR3 length: 13 residues. CDR1 and CDR2 (germline): SGDLS, YYNGEE. This CDR3 is CASSVTGTDTQYF. CDR3 sequence (DNA): TGTGCCAGCAGCGTGACAGGGACAGATACGCAGTATTTT.

This clonotype was seen at least ten times. The J gene is TRBJ2-7, the V gene TRBV28; 11 bases fit TRBD2. The CDR3 runs 15 residues. Per the germline V gene, CDR1 is MDHEN and CDR2 is SYDVKM. Trimming at V came to 5 bases and at J to 5 bases, leaving 8 bases not matched to a gene. CDR3 nucleotides: TGTGCCAGCAGTCGCACTAGCGGGAGAGGGCACGAGCAGTACTTC. It translates to CASSRTSGRGHEQYF.

In its sample, this clonotype was seen a few times. The chain couples TRBV20-1 to TRBJ2-7; 8 bases are a match to TRBD2. Trimming cost V 1 base and J 6 bases; bases outside gene matches: 14. The CDR3 has 16 residues. Germline CDR1 and CDR2: DFQATT and SNEGSKA (reference sequence). The CDR3 here is CSARVISAGVQGEQYF. The CDR3 DNA follows: TGCAGTGCTAGAGTCATCTCAGCGGGAGTTCAAGGCGAGCAGTACTTC.

This clonotype was counted between two and nine times. The chain has TRBV9 and TRBJ2-5; unclear D gene. CDR3 length: 15 residues. Per germline, CDR1 SGDLS and CDR2 YYNGEE. The V and J ends lost 3 bases and 5 bases respectively, with 17 bases between them. The chain's CDR3 is CASSAATVVGETQYF. Written as DNA, the CDR3 is TGTGCCAGCAGCGCCGCTACGGTAGTCGGTGAGACCCAGTACTTC.

This clonotype was seen repeatedly, ten times or more. The rearrangement joins TRBV7-9 to TRBJ2-2; D unclear. Germline-derived CDR1 and CDR2 are SEHNR and FQNEAQ (reference sequence). Trimming shortened V by 0 bases and J by 5 bases, and 4 bases separated the two germline ends. CDR3 length: 13 amino acids. CDR3 amino acids: CASSLARTGELFF. DNA for the CDR3: TGTGCCAGCAGCTTAGCTCGGACCGGGGAGCTGTTTTTT.

Ten or more counts support this clonotype. The chain uses TRBV28 and TRBJ1-2, with 11 bases aligning to TRBD1. This CDR3 spans 18 amino acids. V trimming: 5 bases; J trimming: 6 bases; junction bases outside the gene matches: 17. CDR1 is MDHEN, CDR2 SYDVKM, per germline. CDR3 nucleotides: TGTGCCAGCAGTAGGTTAACGGGACAGGGGGGCTCGAGTAATGGCTACACCTTC. This encodes CASSRLTGQGGSSNGYTF.